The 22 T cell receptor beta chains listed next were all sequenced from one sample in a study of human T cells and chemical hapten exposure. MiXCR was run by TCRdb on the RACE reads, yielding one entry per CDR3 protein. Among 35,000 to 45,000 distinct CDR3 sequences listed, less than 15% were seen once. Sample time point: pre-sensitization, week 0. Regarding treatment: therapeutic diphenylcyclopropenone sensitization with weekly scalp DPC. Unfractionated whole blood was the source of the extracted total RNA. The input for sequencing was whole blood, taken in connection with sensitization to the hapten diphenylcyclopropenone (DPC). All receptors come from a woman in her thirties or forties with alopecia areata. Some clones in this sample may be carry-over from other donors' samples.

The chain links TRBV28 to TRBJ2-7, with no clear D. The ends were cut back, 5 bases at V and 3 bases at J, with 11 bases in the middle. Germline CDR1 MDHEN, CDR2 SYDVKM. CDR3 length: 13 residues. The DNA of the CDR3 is TGTGCCAGCAGTACGGGTCAGAGCTACGAGCAGTACTTC. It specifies CASSTGQSYEQYF.

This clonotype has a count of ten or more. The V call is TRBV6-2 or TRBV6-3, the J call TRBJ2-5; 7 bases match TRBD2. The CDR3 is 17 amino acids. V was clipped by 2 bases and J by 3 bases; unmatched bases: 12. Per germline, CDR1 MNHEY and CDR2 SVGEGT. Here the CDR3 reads CASSYPQGQAGEETQYF. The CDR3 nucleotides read TGTGCCAGCAGTTACCCCCAGGGTCAGGCGGGGGAAGAGACCCAGTACTTC.

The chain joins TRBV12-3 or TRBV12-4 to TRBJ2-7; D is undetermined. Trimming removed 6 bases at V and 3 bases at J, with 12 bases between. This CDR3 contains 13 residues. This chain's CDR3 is CASSRPDFYEQYF. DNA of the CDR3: TGTGCCAGCAGCCGACCTGACTTCTACGAGCAGTACTTC.

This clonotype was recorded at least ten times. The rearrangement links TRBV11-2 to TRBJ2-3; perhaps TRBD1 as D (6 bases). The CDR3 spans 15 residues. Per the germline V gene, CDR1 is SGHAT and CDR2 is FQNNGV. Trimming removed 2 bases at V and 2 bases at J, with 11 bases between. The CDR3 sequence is CASSLRGGDTDTQYF. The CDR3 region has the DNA TGTGCCAGCAGCTTAAGAGGGGGAGACACAGATACGCAGTATTTT.

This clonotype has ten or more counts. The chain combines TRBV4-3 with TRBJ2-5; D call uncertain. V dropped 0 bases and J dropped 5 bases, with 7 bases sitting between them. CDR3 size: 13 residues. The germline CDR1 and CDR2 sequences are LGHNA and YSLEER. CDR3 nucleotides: TGCGCCAGCAGCCAAGAAGCTGGGGAGACCCAGTACTTC. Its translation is CASSQEAGETQYF.

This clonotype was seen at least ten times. The CDR3 DNA sequence: TGTGCCAGCAGCGCGACGGGCACCTCCGGGGAGCTGTTTTTT. Translating it yields CASSATGTSGELFF. The gene calls are TRBV7-7 and TRBJ2-2; D not certain. The V gene's germline CDR1 is SSHAT and CDR2 FNYEAQ (reference sequence). The CDR3 runs to 14 residues. V lost 5 bases, J lost 6 bases, and 13 bases lay in between.

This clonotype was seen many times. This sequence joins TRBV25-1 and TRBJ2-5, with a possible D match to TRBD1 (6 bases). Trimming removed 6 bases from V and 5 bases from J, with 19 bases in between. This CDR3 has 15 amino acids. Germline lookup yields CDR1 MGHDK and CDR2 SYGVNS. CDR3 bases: TGTGCCAGCAGGGAAAGTAAGGGGGTCGTGGAGACCCAGTACTTC. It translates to CASRESKGVVETQYF.

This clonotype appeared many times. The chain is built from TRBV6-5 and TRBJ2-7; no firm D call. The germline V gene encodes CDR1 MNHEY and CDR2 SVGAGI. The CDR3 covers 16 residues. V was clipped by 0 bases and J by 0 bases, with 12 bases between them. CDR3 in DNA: TGTGCCAGCAGTTACTCATGGGCGCAAAGCTCCTACGAGCAGTACTTC. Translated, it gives CASSYSWAQSSYEQYF.

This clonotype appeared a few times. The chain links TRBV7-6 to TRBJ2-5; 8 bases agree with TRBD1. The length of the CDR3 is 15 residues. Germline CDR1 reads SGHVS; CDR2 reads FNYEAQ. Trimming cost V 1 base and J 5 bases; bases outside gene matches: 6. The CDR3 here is CASSLGYRDRETQYF. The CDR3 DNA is TGTGCCAGCAGCTTAGGGTACAGGGACAGGGAGACCCAGTACTTC.

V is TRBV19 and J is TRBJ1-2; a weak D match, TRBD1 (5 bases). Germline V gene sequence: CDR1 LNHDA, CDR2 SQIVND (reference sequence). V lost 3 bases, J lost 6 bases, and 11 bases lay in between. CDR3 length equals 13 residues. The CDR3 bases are TGTGCCAGTAGTATTAAGGGGAGGGATGGCTACACCTTC. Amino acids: CASSIKGRDGYTF.

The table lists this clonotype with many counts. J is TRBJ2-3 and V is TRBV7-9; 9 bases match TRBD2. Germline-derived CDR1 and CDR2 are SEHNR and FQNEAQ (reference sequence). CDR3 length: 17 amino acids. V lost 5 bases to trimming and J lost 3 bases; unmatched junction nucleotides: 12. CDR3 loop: CASSHPLPAGGTDTQYF. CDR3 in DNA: TGTGCCAGCAGCCACCCCCTCCCAGCGGGGGGTACAGATACGCAGTATTTT.

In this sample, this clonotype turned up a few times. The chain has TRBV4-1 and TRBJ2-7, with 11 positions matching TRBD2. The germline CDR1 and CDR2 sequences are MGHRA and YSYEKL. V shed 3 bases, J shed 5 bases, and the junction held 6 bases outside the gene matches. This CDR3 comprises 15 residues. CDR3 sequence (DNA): TGCGCCAGCAGCCACACTAGCGGGAGAATGGACGAGCAGTACTTC. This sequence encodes CASSHTSGRMDEQYF.

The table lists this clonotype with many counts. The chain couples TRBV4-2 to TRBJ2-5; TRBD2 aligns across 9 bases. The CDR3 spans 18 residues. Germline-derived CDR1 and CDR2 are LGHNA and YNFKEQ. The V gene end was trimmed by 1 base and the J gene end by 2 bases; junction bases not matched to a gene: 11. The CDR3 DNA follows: TGTGCCAGCAGCCAAGGGGCGACTAGCGGTAGAGATCAAGAGACCCAGTACTTC. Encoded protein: CASSQGATSGRDQETQYF.

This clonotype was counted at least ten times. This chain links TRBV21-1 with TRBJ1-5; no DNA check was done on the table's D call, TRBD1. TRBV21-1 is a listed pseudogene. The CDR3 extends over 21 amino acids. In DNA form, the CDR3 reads TGTGCCAGCAGCAAACCCCCCTTGGGAAAGCCCGACACGAGGGGCAATCAGCCCCAGCATTTT. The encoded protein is CASSKPPLGKPDTRGNQPQHF.

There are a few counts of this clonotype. CDR3 protein: CASSQGTDLYEQYF. In DNA, the CDR3 is TGTGCCAGCAGCCAAGGGACAGACCTCTACGAGCAGTACTTC. The V and J genes are TRBV5-6 and TRBJ2-7; 7 bases align to TRBD1. The V and J ends lost 4 bases and 3 bases, in that order; junction bases with no gene match: 7. This CDR3 contains 14 residues. Germline V gene sequence: CDR1 SGHDT, CDR2 YYEEEE.

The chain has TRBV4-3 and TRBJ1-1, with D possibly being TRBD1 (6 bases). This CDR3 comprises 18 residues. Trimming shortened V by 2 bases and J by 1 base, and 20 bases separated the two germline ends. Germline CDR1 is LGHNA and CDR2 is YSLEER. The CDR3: CASSQTDRSRGSNTEAFF. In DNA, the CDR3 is TGCGCCAGCAGCCAAACTGACAGGTCGCGGGGATCGAACACTGAAGCTTTCTTT.

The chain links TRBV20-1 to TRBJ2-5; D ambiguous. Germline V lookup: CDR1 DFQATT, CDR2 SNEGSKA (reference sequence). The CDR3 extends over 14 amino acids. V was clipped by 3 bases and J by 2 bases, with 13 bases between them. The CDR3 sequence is CSARRWRPQETQYF. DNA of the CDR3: TGCAGTGCTAGGAGGTGGAGACCACAAGAGACCCAGTACTTC.

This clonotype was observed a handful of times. CDR3 in DNA: TGCAGCGTTGGGGTCGGCACAGATACGCAGTATTTT. This sequence encodes CSVGVGTDTQYF. This chain uses TRBV29-1 with TRBJ2-3; D gene ambiguous. The CDR3 is 12 residues long. From germline, CDR1 is SQVTM and CDR2 ANQGSEA. Between the trimmed V and J ends, which lost 4 bases and 1 base, there was a span of 6 bases.

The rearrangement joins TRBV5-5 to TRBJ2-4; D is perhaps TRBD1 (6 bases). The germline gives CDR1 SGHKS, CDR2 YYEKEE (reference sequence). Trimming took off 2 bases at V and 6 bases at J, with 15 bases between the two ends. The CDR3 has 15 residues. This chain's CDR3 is CASSFFFGGGNIQYF. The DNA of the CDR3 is TGTGCCAGCAGCTTCTTTTTTGGGGGCGGAAACATTCAGTACTTC.

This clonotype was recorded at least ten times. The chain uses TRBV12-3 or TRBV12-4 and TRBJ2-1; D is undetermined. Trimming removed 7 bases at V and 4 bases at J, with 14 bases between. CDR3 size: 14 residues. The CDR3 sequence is CASTQIGQYNEQFF. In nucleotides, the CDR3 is TGTGCCAGCACCCAAATAGGGCAATACAATGAGCAGTTCTTC.

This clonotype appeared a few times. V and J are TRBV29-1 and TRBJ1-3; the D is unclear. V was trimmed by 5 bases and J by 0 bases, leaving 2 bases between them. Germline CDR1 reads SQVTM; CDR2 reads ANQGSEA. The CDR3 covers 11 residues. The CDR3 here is CSVTSGNTIYF. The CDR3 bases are TGCAGCGTTACCTCTGGAAACACCATATATTTT.

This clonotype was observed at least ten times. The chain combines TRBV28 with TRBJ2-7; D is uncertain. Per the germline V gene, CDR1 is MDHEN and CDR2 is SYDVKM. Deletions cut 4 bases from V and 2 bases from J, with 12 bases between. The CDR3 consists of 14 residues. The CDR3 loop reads CASSYSGEPYEQYF. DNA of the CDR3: TGTGCCAGCAGTTACTCCGGAGAACCCTACGAGCAGTACTTC.